Sequencing of this T cell receptor beta chain was carried out in a study of T cell responses to AZD1222 COVID-19 vaccine. As for the study in general: The study pooled second doses at about 4 or about 12 weeks. Overall study findings and caveats: The peak T cell response came first, and repertoires were sampled only after it.

To note about this clone: The antigen is not known.

TCRdb's copy holds only in-frame clones and misses some; the assay was immunoSEQ multiplex PCR. Here the sample spans around 170,000 clones, approximately 91% being singletons. This CDR3 is built from 16 residues. Unmatched junction bases numbered 6, after V lost 3 bases and J lost 3 bases. Germline CDR1 is KGHSH and CDR2 is LQKENI. The chain couples TRBV18 to TRBJ1-4; 8 bases agree with TRBD1. The sequence was obtained from an adult in good health. The sequences come from peripheral blood, collected on day 0 of AZD1222 vaccination. This CDR3 is CASSPFGQGPNEKLFF. The CDR3 DNA reads TGTGCCAGCTCACCGTTTGGACAGGGCCCTAATGAAAAACTGTTTTTT.